This T cell receptor beta chain stems from a study of T-cell memory formation after mild COVID-19. Across the whole study: In these data, TCR clusters were largely donor specific.

Notes on this clonotype: What it recognizes is unknown.

Broader study findings: Second-wave clones reaching peak frequency on day 37 lacked confirmed SARS-CoV-2 specificity.

One entry per CDR3 protein, called by TCRdb with MiXCR from the 5' RACE reads. The data hold 150,000 to 200,000 distinct CDR3 sequences, with 9.5% to 13% observed a single time. This clonotype originated in a man between 18 and 29 years old who had mild COVID-19 (a few samples of this study predate the infection). Cell type and time point are not known. The sequenced sample consisted of PBMCs or a T cell subset sorted from them (not recorded which).

In nucleotides, the CDR3 is TGCGCCAGCAGCTCGAGTGCTCAGGCCTCTAATGAAAAACTGTTTTTT. This sequence encodes CASSSSAQASNEKLFF. This sequence joins TRBV5-1 and TRBJ1-4; D not certain. Germline V CDR1 and CDR2: SGHRS, YFSETQ. V lost 3 bases and J 3 bases, leaving 15 bases between the germline ends. The CDR3 totals 16 residues.